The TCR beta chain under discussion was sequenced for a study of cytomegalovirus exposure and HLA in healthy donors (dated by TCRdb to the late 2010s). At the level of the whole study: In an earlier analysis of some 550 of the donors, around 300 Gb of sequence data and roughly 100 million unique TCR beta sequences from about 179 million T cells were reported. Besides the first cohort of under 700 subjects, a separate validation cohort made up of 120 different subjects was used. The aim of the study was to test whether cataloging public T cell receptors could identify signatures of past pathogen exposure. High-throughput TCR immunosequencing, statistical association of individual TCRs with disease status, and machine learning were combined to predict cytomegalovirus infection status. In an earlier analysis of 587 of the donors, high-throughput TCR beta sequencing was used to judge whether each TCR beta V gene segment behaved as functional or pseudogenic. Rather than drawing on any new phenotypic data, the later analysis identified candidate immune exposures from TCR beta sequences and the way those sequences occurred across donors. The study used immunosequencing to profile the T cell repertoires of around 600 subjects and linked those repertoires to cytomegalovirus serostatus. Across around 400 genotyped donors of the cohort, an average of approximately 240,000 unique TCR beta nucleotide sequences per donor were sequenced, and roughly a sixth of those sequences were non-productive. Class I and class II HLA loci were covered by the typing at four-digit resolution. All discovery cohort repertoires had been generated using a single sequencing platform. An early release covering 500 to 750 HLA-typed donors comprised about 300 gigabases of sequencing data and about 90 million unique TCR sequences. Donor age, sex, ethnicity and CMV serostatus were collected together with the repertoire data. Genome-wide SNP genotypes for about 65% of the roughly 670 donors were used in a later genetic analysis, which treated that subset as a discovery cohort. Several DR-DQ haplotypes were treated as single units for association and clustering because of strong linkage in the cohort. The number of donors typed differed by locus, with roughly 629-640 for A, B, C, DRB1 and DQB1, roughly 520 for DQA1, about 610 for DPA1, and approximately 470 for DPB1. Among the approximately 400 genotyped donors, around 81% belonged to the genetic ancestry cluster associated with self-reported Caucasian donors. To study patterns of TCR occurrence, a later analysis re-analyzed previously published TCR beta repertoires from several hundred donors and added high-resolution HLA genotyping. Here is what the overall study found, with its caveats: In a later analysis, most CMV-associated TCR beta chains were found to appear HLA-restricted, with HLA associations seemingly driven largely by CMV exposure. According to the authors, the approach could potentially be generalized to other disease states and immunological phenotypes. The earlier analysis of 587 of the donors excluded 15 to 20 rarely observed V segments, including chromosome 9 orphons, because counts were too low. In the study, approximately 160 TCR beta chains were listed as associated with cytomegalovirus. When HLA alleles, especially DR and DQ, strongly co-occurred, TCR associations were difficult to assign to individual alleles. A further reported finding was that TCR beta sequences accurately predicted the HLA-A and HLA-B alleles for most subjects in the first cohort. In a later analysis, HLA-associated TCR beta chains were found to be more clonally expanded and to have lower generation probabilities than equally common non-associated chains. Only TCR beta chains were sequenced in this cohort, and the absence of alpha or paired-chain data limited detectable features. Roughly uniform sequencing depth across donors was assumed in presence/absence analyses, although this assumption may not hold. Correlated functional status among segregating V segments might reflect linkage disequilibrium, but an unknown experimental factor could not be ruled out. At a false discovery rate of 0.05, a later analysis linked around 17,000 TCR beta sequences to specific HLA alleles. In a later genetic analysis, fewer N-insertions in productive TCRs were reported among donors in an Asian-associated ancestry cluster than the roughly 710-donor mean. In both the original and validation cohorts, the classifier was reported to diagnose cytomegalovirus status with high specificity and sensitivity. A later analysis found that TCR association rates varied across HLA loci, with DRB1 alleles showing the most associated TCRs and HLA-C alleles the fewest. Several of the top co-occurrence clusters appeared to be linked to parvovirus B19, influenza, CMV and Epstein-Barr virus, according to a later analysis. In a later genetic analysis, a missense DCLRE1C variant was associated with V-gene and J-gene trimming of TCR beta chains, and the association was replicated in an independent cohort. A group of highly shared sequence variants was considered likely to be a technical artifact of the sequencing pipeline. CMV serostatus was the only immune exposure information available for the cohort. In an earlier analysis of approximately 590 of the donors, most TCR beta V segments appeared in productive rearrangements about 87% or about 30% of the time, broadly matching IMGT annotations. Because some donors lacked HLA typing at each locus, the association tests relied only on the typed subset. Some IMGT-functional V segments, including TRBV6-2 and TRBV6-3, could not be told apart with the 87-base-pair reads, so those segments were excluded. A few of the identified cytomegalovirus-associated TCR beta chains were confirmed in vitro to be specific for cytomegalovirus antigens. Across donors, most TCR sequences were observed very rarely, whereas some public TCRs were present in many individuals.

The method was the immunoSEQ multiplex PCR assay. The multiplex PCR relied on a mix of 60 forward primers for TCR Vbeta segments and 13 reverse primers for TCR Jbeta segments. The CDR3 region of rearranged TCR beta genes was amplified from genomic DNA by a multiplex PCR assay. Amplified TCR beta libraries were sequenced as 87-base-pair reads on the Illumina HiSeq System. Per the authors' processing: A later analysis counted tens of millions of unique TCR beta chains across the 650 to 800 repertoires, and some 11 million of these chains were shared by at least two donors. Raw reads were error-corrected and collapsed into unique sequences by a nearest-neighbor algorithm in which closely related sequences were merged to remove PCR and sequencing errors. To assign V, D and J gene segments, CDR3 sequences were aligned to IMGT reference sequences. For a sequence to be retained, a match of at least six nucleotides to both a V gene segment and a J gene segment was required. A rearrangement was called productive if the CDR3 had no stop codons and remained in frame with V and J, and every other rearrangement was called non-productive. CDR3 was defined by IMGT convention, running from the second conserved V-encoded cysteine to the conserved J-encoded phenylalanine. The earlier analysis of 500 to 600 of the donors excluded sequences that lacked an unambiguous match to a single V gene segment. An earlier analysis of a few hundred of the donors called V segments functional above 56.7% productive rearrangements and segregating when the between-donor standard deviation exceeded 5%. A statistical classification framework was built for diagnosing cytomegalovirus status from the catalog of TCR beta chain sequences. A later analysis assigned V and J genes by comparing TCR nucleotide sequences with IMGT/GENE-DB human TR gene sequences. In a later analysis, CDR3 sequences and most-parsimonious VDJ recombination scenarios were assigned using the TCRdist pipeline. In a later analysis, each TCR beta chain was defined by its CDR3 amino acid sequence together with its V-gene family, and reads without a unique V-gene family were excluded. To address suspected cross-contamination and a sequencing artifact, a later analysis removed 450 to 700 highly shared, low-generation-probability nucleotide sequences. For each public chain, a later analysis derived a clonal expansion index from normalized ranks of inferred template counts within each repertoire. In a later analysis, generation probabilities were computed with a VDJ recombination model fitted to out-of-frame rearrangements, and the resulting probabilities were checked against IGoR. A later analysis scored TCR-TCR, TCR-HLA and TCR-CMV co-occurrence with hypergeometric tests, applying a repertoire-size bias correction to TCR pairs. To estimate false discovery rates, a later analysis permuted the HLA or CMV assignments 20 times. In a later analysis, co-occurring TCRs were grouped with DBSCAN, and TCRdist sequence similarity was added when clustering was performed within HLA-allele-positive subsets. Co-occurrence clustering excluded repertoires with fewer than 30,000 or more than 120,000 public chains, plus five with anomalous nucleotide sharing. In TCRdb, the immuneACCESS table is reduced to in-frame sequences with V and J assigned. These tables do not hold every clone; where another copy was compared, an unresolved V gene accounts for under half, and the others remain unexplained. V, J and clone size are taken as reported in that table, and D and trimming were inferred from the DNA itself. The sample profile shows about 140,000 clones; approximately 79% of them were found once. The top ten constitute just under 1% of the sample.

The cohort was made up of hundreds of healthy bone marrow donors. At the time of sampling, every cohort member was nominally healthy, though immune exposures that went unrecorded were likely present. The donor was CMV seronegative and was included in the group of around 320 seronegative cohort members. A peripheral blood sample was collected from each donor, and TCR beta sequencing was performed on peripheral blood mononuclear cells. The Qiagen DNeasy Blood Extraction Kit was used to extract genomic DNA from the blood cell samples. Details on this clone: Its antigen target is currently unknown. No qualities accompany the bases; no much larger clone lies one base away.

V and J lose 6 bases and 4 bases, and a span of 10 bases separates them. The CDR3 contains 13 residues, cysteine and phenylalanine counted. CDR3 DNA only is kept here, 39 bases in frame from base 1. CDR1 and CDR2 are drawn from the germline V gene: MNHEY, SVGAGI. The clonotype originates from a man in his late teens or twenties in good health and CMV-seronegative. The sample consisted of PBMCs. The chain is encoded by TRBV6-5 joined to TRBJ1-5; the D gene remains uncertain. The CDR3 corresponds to CASSLRTNQPQHF. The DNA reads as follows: TGTGCCAGCAGCCTCAGGACTAATCAGCCCCAGCATTTT.